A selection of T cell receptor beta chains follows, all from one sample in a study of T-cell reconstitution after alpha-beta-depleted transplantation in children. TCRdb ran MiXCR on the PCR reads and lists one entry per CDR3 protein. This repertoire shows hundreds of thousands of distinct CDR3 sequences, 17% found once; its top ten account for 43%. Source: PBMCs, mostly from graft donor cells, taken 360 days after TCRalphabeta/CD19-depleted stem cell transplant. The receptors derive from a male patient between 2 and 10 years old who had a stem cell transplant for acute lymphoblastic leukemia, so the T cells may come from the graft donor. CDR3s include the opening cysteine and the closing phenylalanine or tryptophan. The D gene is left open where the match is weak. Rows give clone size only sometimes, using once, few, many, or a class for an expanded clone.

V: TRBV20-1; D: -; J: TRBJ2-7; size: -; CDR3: CSAVRGGSRGEQYF; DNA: TGCAGTGCTGTAAGAGGGGGTAGCCGCGGCGAGCAGTACTTC
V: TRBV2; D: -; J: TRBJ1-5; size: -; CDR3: CAITRGADVEPQHF; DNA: TGTGCCATTACACGGGGTGCTGACGTTGAGCCCCAGCATTTT
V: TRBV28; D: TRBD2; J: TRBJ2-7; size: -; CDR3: CASSLRLAGGLSYEQYF; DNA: TGTGCCAGCAGTTTACGACTAGCGGGGGGGCTCTCCTACGAGCAGTACTTC
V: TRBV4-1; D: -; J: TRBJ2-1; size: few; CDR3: CASSQEGQWDEQFF; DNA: TGCGCCAGCAGCCAGGAGGGTCAGTGGGATGAGCAGTTCTTC
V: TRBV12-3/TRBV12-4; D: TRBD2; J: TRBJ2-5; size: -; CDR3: CASSSLERGKETQYF; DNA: TGTGCCAGCAGTTCCCTGGAGCGGGGCAAAGAGACCCAGTACTTC
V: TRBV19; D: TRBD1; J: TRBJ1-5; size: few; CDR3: CASSVPDRGGNQPQHF; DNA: TGTGCCAGTAGTGTCCCGGACAGGGGTGGCAATCAGCCCCAGCATTTT
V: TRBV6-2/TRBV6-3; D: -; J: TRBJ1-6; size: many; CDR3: CASSYSGARGSSPLHF; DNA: TGTGCCAGCAGTTACTCGGGGGCTCGGGGTAGTTCACCCCTCCACTTT
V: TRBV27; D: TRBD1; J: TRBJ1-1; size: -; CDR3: CASSPMTGRSTEAFF; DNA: TGTGCCAGCAGTCCAATGACAGGGAGGAGCACTGAAGCTTTCTTT
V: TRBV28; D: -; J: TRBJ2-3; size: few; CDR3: CASSPTGWGPRDSTDTQYF; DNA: TGTGCCAGCAGCCCTACAGGGTGGGGACCAAGAGATAGCACAGATACGCAGTATTTT
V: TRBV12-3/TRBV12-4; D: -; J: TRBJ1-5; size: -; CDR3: CASSWGGSNQPQHF; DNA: TGTGCCAGCAGTTGGGGTGGGAGCAATCAGCCCCAGCATTTT
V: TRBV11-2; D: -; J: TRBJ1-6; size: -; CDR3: CASSARESNSPLHF; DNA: TGTGCCAGCAGCGCCAGGGAAAGCAATTCACCCCTCCACTTT
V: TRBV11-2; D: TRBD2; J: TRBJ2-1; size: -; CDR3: CASSLRLAGDHEQFF; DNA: TGTGCCAGCAGCTTGCGACTAGCGGGTGATCATGAGCAGTTCTTC
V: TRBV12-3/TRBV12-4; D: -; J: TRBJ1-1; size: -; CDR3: CASRTENTEAFF; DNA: TGTGCCAGCAGGACAGAGAACACTGAAGCTTTCTTT
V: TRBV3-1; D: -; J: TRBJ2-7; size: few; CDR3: CASSQDWHTYEQYF; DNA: TGTGCCAGCAGCCAAGATTGGCATACCTACGAGCAGTACTTC
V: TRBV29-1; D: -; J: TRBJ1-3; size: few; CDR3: CSVGGRAGNTIYF; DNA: TGCAGCGTTGGTGGCAGGGCTGGAAACACCATATATTTT
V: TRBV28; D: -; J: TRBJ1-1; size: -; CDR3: CASSLLGTEAFF; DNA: TGTGCCAGCAGTCTTTTAGGCACTGAAGCTTTCTTT
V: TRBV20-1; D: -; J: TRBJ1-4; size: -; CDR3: CSARGGVEEKLFF; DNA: TGCAGTGCTAGAGGGGGGGTAGAGGAAAAACTGTTTTTT
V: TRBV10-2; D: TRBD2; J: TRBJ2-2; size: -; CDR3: CATKKASGNTGELFF; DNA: TGCGCCACGAAGAAGGCTAGCGGGAACACCGGGGAGCTGTTTTTT
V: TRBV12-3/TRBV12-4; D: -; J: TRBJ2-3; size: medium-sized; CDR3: CASSFPGFTDTQYF; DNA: TGTGCCAGCAGTTTTCCGGGGTTCACAGATACGCAGTATTTT
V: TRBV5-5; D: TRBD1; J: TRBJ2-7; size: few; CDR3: CASSLVRTGSYEQYF; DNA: TGTGCCAGCAGCTTAGTGCGGACAGGGTCCTACGAGCAGTACTTC